The sequence of this T cell receptor (beta chain) was determined in a study of blood T cells in healthy people across ages. This CDR3 spans 16 amino acids. V was pared by 5 bases and J by 8 bases, with 16 bases of the junction left unmatched. Looked up from germline, CDR1 is MNHNS and CDR2 is SASEGT. A second PCR of 7 to 11 cycles used a sample-barcoded 5' primer and a J-beta primer mix. Each cDNA molecule carried a tag from a template-switch adaptor that contained 12 random nucleotides. Using its own MiXCR run on the 5' RACE reads, TCRdb lists one record per CDR3 protein. Among around 520,000 distinct CDR3 sequences listed, about 26% were seen once. These data were likewise used in another study, on T cells of mothers and their children. Turning to that study: Study donors consisted of a few healthy Caucasian mothers and their six children. Mothers gave over 8.5 million TCR beta CDR3 reads each, and children about 3 million each. Among related mother-child pairs, overlap was slightly higher than in unrelated pairs, though not significantly.

Material for sequencing was blood. The rearrangement uses TRBV6-1 and TRBJ2-7, with 9 bases lining up with TRBD2. This TCR derives from a boy aged 2 to 10 in good health. CDR3 in amino acids: CASSKDWGTSSRKQYF. The DNA for the CDR3 is TGTGCCAGCAGTAAGGATTGGGGGACTAGCTCCCGAAAGCAGTACTTC.